These 19 T cell receptor beta chains share one sample of origin, sequenced in a study of CD8+ T cells in alopecia areata. Sequencing templates came from extracted RNA that was reverse transcribed into cDNA. The data were produced by immunoSEQ multiplex PCR, yet TCRdb's version contains in-frame clones alone and is incomplete. This sample has approximately 180,000 clones; more than 60% occur once, and the top ten carry over 1.5%. The input for sequencing was CD4+ T cells sorted from blood, taken at week 0. The receptors stem from a human donor with alopecia areata.

The chain joins TRBV20-1 to TRBJ2-7; perhaps TRBD1 as D (6 bases). Looked up from germline, CDR1 is DFQATT and CDR2 is SNEGSKA (reference sequence). CDR3 length: 11 residues. V was cut by 4 bases and J by 2 bases, with 6 bases left in between. This CDR3 is CSATGAYEQYF. In DNA form, the CDR3 reads TGCAGTGCTACAGGGGCCTACGAGCAGTACTTC.

The chain joins TRBV20-1 to TRBJ2-3; no reliable D call. Germline values: CDR1 DFQATT, CDR2 SNEGSKA (reference sequence). V gave up 3 bases and J gave up 6 bases, with 4 bases separating them. CDR3 length equals 10 residues. The CDR3 DNA sequence: TGCAGTGCTAGTCTGGATACGCAGTATTTT. This gives the protein CSASLDTQYF.

The rearrangement uses TRBV29-1 and TRBJ2-7; D possibly corresponds to TRBD1 (6 bases). The CDR3 is made up of 14 amino acids. V dropped 6 bases and J dropped 4 bases, with 19 bases sitting between them. CDR1 is SQVTM and CDR2 is ANQGSEA in the germline V gene. The CDR3 spells CSVADRWGIYEQYF. The CDR3, as DNA: TGCAGCGTCGCAGACAGGTGGGGTATATACGAGCAGTACTTC.

This clone showed up just a few times. The gene calls are TRBV7-3 and TRBJ2-2, with no clear D. V was shortened by 2 bases and J by 1 base, with 2 bases between the two germline ends. The CDR3 consists of 13 residues. The germline CDR1 and CDR2 sequences are SGHTA and FQGTGA. This CDR3 is CASSLGNTGELFF. The CDR3 coding sequence is TGTGCCAGCAGCTTAGGGAACACCGGGGAGCTGTTTTTT.

The chain combines TRBV5-1 with TRBJ1-1; tentatively, D is TRBD1 (6 bases). Trimming left V 6 bases short and J 1 base short, with 19 bases between. The CDR3 has 16 residues. Germline CDR1 SGHRS, CDR2 YFSETQ. CDR3 in amino acids: CASNPRGSMTNTEAFF. The CDR3 region has the DNA TGCGCCAGCAACCCCAGGGGCTCCATGACGAACACTGAAGCTTTCTTT. Complete variable domain (other parts from reference TRBV5-1 and TRBJ1-1): KAGVTQTPRYLIKTRGQQVTLSCSPISGHRSVSWYQQTPGQGLQFLFEYFSETQRNKGNFPGRFSGRQFSNSRSEMNVSTLELGDSALYLCASNPRGSMTNTEAFFGQGTRLTVV.

This clone turned up a few times. The chain employs TRBV7-2 and TRBJ2-3, with D unclear. This CDR3 region has 12 residues. Germline CDR1 is SGHTA and CDR2 is FQGNSA. Trimming took 1 base from V and 5 from J, leaving 4 bases between them. The CDR3 DNA reads as TGTGCCAGCAGCTTAGTCCAAGATACGCAGTATTTT. This translates into CASSLVQDTQYF.

The rearrangement links TRBV29-1 to TRBJ2-1; D not resolved. The CDR3 extends over 12 amino acids. Germline lookup yields CDR1 SQVTM and CDR2 ANQGSEA. Trimming removed 6 bases at V and 4 bases at J, with 10 bases between. The CDR3 nucleotides are TGCAGCGTCGACACCCTGTACAATGAGCAGTTCTTC. Its protein product is CSVDTLYNEQFF.

The genes are TRBV9 and TRBJ2-1, with D unresolved. The germline V gene encodes CDR1 SGDLS and CDR2 YYNGEE. Trimming removed 0 bases from V and 8 bases from J, with 9 bases in between. This CDR3 spans 13 amino acids. CDR3 sequence: CASSVDFSHEQFF. The CDR3 DNA follows: TGTGCCAGCAGCGTAGACTTCAGTCATGAGCAGTTCTTC. Combining the CDR3 with reference TRBV9 and TRBJ2-1 gives the whole variable domain DSGVTQTPKHLITATGQRVTLRCSPRSGDLSVYWYQQSLDQGLQFLIQYYNGEERAKGNILERFSAQQFPDLHSELNLSSLELGDSALYFCASSVDFSHEQFFGPGTRLTVL.

In this sample, this clone turned up a few times. This rearrangement joins TRBV5-6 to TRBJ2-1; the D call may be TRBD1 or TRBD2 (5 bases each). The CDR3 length is 14 residues. Germline-derived CDR1 and CDR2 are SGHDT and YYEEEE. V lost 0 bases, J lost 5 bases, and 9 bases lay in between. The CDR3 reads CASSLAGTHNEQFF. The CDR3 DNA reads as TGTGCCAGCAGCTTGGCGGGGACCCACAATGAGCAGTTCTTC.

The rearrangement uses TRBV30 and TRBJ1-2, with D uncertain. The CDR3 has 15 amino acids. The V and J ends lost 0 bases and 4 bases respectively, with 15 bases between them. The germline CDR1 and CDR2 sequences are GTSNPN and SVGIG (reference sequence). The CDR3 region is CAWSVGARRIYGYTF. The DNA for the CDR3 is TGTGCCTGGAGTGTCGGCGCCAGGCGGATCTATGGCTACACCTTC. Using reference TRBV30 and TRBJ1-2 for the parts outside the CDR3, the full variable domain is SQTIHQWPATLVQPVGSPLSLECTVEGTSNPNLYWYRQAAGRGLQLLFYSVGIGQISSEVPQNLSASRPQDRQFILSSKKLLLSDSGFYLCAWSVGARRIYGYTFGSGTRLTVV.

The gene calls are TRBV29-1 and TRBJ1-2, with D maybe TRBD1 (5 bases). Trimming left V 3 bases short and J 8 bases short, with 22 bases between. In germline, CDR1 is SQVTM, CDR2 ANQGSEA. The CDR3 extends over 15 amino acids. The CDR3 region is CSVDSVMGLRGGYTF. In DNA form, the CDR3 reads TGCAGCGTTGATTCCGTAATGGGACTACGAGGAGGCTACACCTTC. The full variable domain, its missing parts supplied by reference TRBV29-1 and TRBJ1-2, is SAVISQKPSRDICQRGTSLTIQCQVDSQVTMMFWYRQQPGQSLTLIATANQGSEATYESGFVIDKFPISRPNLTFSTLTVSNMSPEDSSIYLCSVDSVMGLRGGYTFGSGTRLTVV.

This clone came up once. The chain is built from TRBV9 and TRBJ2-5; TRBD1 might be the D (5 bases). Trimming took off 3 bases at V and 4 bases at J, with 16 bases between the two ends. This CDR3 has 15 amino acids. Per the germline V gene, CDR1 is SGDLS and CDR2 is YYNGEE. CDR3 sequence: CASSATSGWVETQYF. As DNA, the CDR3 is TGTGCCAGCAGCGCTACCTCAGGGTGGGTAGAGACCCAGTACTTC.

The CDR3 here is CASSKDRTSYGYTF. As DNA, the CDR3 is TGTGCCAGTAGTAAGGACAGGACCAGCTATGGCTACACCTTC. This rearrangement joins TRBV19 to TRBJ1-2; 7 nucleotides line up with TRBD1. The germline CDR1 and CDR2 sequences are LNHDA and SQIVND (reference sequence). The CDR3 contains 14 residues. V shed 4 bases, J shed 4 bases, and the junction held 6 bases outside the gene matches.

This clone was found once. V usage is TRBV30 and J usage is TRBJ1-6; possible D gene TRBD1, 6 bases. Per germline, CDR1 GTSNPN and CDR2 SVGIG (reference sequence). Trimming pared 1 base from V and 8 bases from J, leaving 9 bases between. There are 13 residues in the CDR3. The chain's CDR3 is CAWSDRADSPLHF. CDR3 DNA sequence: TGTGCCTGGAGTGACAGGGCCGATTCACCCCTCCACTTT.

J is TRBJ1-2 and V is TRBV29-1, with D perhaps TRBD1 (5 bases). Germline values: CDR1 SQVTM, CDR2 ANQGSEA. The V end lost 6 bases, the J end lost 4 bases, and 18 bases lay between the germline ends. This CDR3 is built from 14 residues. In DNA form, the CDR3 reads TGCAGCGTCGCAAGTGGGGACCCCGGCTATGGCTACACCTTC. This codes for CSVASGDPGYGYTF.

Of note for this clone: The same CDR3 also results from other DNA sequences found in this sample. The chain links TRBV7-2 to TRBJ2-6; D unclear. Trimming pared 1 base from V and 0 bases from J, leaving 4 bases between. There are 15 residues in the CDR3. The germline CDR1 and CDR2 sequences are SGHTA and FQGNSA. CDR3 in DNA: TGTGCCAGCAGCTTAGGCAGCTCTGGGGCCAACGTCCTGACTTTC. Its translation: CASSLGSSGANVLTF.

V usage is TRBV2 and J usage is TRBJ2-2; 10 bases agree with TRBD2. Germline-derived CDR1 and CDR2 are SNHLY and FYNNEI. V lost 6 bases, J lost 7 bases, and 5 bases stayed unmatched. CDR3 length: 14 amino acids. DNA for the CDR3: TGTGCCAGCAGGGCCGGGACTAGCGTCGGGGAGCTGTTTTTT. Its translation: CASRAGTSVGELFF.

V is TRBV29-1 and J is TRBJ1-5, with 8 bases matching TRBD1. V trimming: 7 bases; J trimming: 3 bases; junction bases outside the gene matches: 5. Germline V lookup: CDR1 SQVTM, CDR2 ANQGSEA. The CDR3 runs to 13 residues. The CDR3 sequence: CSATGGDNQPQHF. The CDR3 coding sequence is TGCAGCGCAACAGGGGGGGACAATCAGCCCCAGCATTTT.

V is TRBV29-1 and J is TRBJ1-1, with D possibly matching TRBD1 (6 bases). There are 11 residues in the CDR3. CDR1 is SQVTM, CDR2 ANQGSEA, per germline. The CDR3 DNA reads TGCGGGGGGACACGGAACACTGAAGCTTTCTTT. It encodes CGGTRNTEAFF.